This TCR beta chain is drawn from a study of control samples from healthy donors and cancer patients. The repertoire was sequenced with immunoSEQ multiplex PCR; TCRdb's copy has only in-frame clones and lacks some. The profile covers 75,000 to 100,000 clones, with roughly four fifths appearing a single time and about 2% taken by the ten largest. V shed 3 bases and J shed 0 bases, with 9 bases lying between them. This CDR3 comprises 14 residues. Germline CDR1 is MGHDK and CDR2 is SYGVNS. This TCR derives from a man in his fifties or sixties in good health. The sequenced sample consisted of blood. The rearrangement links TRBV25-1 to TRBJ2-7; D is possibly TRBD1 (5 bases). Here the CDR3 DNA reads TGTGCCAGCAGTGAGCGACAGAGCTCCTACGAGCAGTACTTC. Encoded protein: CASSERQSSYEQYF.